These 3 T cell receptor beta chains were sequenced from one sample in a study of vaccination effects on CD4 cells after COVID-19. Subsequent to a culture period of approximately 11 days, CD4+ T cells were isolated. Every participant took two doses of the BNT162b2 or mRNA-1273 vaccine. The table came from immunoSEQ multiplex PCR; TCRdb's copy has only in-frame clones and leaves some out. Of 45,000 to 60,000 clones listed, about 70% were seen once; the top ten hold about 7%. No antigens are known for them. Sequencing was performed on CD4+ T cells from PBMCs cultured without peptide, taken after COVID-19 vaccination. The receptors were sampled from a human donor who received a COVID-19 vaccine.

This clone occurred once. This chain joins TRBV7-8 and TRBJ1-2, with TRBD1 as a possible D gene (5 bases). The CDR3 totals 15 residues. The germline V gene encodes CDR1 SGHVS and CDR2 FQNEAQ. V lost 1 base, J lost 2 bases, and 11 bases lay in between. CDR3 sequence reads: CASSLVGTQNYGYTF. Written as DNA, the CDR3 is TGTGCCAGCAGCTTAGTCGGGACCCAGAACTATGGCTACACCTTC. Combining the CDR3 with reference TRBV7-8 and TRBJ1-2 gives the whole variable domain GAGVSQSPRYKVAKRGQDVALRCDPISGHVSLFWYQQALGQGPEFLTYFQNEAQLDKSGLPSDRFFAERPEGSVSTLKIQRTQQEDSAVYLCASSLVGTQNYGYTFGSGTRLTVV.

The table lists this clone with a few counts. The V call is TRBV19, the J call TRBJ1-5; D gene unclear. The V and J ends lost 5 bases and 0 bases respectively, with 11 bases between them. This CDR3 has 15 residues. CDR1 and CDR2 from the germline V gene are LNHDA and SQIVND (reference sequence). The DNA of the CDR3 is TGTGCCAGTAGTCTTTCGTCGTCTAGCAATCAGCCCCAGCATTTT. This translates into CASSLSSSSNQPQHF.

This clone was counted a few times. This chain connects TRBV7-2 to TRBJ2-3, with 11 bases aligning to TRBD2. The germline gives CDR1 SGHTA, CDR2 FQGNSA. V lost 6 bases and J lost 6; bases outside the gene matches: 5. The CDR3 contains 14 residues. The CDR3 DNA follows: TGTGCCAGCAGACTGACTAGCGGGACCGATACGCAGTATTTT. It translates to CASRLTSGTDTQYF.